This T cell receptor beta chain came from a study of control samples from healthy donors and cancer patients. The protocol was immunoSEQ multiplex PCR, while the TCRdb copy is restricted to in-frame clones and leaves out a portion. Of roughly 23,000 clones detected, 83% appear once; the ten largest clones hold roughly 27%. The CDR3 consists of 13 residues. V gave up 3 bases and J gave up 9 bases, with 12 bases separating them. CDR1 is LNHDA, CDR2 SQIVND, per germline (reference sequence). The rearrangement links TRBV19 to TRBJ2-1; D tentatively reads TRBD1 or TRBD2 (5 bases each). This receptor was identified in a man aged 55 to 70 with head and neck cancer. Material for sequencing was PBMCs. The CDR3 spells CASSIGVGTEQFF. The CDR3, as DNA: TGTGCCAGTAGTATTGGGGTGGGGACTGAGCAGTTCTTC.